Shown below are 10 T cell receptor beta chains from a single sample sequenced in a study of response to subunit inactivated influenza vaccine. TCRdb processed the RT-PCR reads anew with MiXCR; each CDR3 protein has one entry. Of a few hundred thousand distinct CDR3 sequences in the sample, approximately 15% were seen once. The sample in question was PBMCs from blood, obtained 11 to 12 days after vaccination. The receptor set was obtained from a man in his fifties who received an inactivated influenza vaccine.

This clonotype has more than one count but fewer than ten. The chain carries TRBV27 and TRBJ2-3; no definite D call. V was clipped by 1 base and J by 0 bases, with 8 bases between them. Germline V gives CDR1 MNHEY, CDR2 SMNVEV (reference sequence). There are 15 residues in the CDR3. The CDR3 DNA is TGTGCCAGCAGTTTATTAGGAGCGAGCACAGATACGCAGTATTTT. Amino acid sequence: CASSLLGASTDTQYF.

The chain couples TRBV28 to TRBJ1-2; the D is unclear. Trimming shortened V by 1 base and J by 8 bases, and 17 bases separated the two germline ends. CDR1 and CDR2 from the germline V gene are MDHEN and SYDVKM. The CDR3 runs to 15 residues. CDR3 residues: CASSLSAPRSGGYTF. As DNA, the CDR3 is TGTGCCAGCAGTTTATCGGCCCCCCGGAGCGGGGGCTACACCTTC.

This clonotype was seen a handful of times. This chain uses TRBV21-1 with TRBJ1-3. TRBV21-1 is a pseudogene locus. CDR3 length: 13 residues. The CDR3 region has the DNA TGTGCCAGCAGCACGACGACTGGAAACACCATATATTTT. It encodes CASSTTTGNTIYF.

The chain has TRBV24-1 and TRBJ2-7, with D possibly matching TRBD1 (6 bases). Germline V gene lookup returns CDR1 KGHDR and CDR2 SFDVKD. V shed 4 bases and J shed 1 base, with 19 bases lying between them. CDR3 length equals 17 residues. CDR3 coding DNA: TGTGCCACCAGTGACCAGTACAGGGTGACCTCTTCCTACGAGCAGTACTTC. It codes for CATSDQYRVTSSYEQYF.

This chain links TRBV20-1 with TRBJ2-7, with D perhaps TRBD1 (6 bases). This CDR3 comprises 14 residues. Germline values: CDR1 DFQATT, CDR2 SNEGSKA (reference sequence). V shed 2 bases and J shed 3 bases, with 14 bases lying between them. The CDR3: CSARTTGQFYEQYF. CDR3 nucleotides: TGCAGTGCTAGAACGACAGGACAGTTCTACGAGCAGTACTTC.

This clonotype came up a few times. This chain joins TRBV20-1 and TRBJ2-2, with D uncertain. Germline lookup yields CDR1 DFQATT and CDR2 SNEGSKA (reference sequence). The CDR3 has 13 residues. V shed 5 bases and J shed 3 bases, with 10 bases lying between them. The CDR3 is CSALESDTGELFF. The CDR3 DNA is TGCAGTGCTCTGGAGTCGGACACCGGGGAGCTGTTTTTT.

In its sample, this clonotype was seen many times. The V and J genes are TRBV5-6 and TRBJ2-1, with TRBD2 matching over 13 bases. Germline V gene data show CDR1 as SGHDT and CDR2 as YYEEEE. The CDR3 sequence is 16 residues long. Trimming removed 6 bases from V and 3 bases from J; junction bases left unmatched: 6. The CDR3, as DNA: TGTGCCAGCACCTCACTAGCGGGGGGGCGCTACAATGAGCAGTTCTTC. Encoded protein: CASTSLAGGRYNEQFF. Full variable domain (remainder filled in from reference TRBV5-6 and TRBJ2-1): DAGVTQSPTHLIKTRGQQVTLRCSPKSGHDTVSWYQQALGQGPQFIFQYYEEEERQRGNFPDRFSGHQFPNYSSELNVNALLLGDSALYLCASTSLAGGRYNEQFFGPGTRLTVL.

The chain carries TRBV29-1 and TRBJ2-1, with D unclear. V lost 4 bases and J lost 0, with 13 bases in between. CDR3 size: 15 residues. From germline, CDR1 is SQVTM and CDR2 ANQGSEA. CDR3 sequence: CSVVAVLSSYNEQFF. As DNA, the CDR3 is TGCAGCGTTGTGGCGGTGCTGTCCTCCTACAATGAGCAGTTCTTC.

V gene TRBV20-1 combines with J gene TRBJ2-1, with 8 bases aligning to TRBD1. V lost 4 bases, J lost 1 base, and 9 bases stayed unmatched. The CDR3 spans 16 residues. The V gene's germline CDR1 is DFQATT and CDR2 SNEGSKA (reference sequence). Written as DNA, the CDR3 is TGCAGTGCTAAAGGAACCGGACAGGGTTCCTACAATGAGCAGTTCTTC. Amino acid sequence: CSAKGTGQGSYNEQFF.

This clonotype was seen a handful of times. CDR3 sequence reads: CASNSGPQYF. The CDR3, as DNA: TGTGCCAGCAATTCCGGTCCTCAGTACTTC. The V call is TRBV28, the J call TRBJ2-7; D is uncertain. Germline-derived CDR1 and CDR2 are MDHEN and SYDVKM. This CDR3 contains 10 residues. The germline V and J ends were trimmed by 7 bases and 10 bases, with 11 bases remaining between them.